The rows below give T cell receptor beta chains drawn from one sample of a study. The repertoire was sequenced with immunoSEQ multiplex PCR; TCRdb's copy has only in-frame clones and lacks some. The sample includes about 68,000 clones, 85% to 95% of them seen just once. Sequencing was done on a sample of PBMCs. Every receptor here comes from a man aged 40-55 years with rheumatoid arthritis. CDR3s include the opening cysteine and the closing phenylalanine or tryptophan. A D gene is named only where the DNA matches it firmly.

D gene	V gene	J gene	CDR3 protein	CDR3 DNA
TRBD2	TRBV10-2	TRBJ2-3	CASSDPAGGPNFTDTQYF	TGCGCCAGCAGTGACCCAGCGGGGGGCCCAAACTTCACAGATACGCAGTATTTT
TRBD1	TRBV28	TRBJ1-6	CASSLDRVVLRSPLHF	TGTGCCAGCAGTCTCGACAGGGTAGTTTTGAGGTCACCCCTCCACTTT
-	TRBV2	TRBJ2-5	CASIFYQETQYF	TGTGCCAGCATATTTTACCAAGAGACCCAGTACTTC
-	TRBV9	TRBJ1-1	CASSVGDGNTEAFF	TGTGCCAGCAGCGTAGGGGACGGGAACACTGAAGCTTTCTTT
TRBD1	TRBV9	TRBJ1-4	CASSAGTGKEKLFF	TGTGCCAGCAGCGCCGGGACAGGGAAGGAAAAACTGTTTTTT
TRBD1	TRBV27	TRBJ1-6	CASSLDRANSPLHF	TGTGCCAGCAGTCTGGACAGGGCCAATTCACCCCTCCACTTT
-	TRBV7-9	TRBJ2-1	CASSLTGLNEQFF	TGTGCCAGCAGCTTAACTGGCCTCAATGAGCAGTTCTTC
-	TRBV30	TRBJ2-2	CAWSVQVNTGELFF	TGTGCCTGGAGTGTACAGGTTAACACCGGGGAGCTGTTTTTT
-	TRBV18	TRBJ1-1	CASSPLGGNTEAFF	TGTGCCAGCTCACCACTTGGGGGGAACACTGAAGCTTTCTTT
-	TRBV28	TRBJ1-2	CASSLSQGPNYGYTF	TGTGCCAGCAGTCTTTCCCAGGGGCCTAACTATGGCTACACCTTC
-	TRBV29-1	TRBJ1-1	CSVGTGGNTEAFF	TGCAGCGTTGGAACAGGCGGGAACACTGAAGCTTTCTTT
-	TRBV9	TRBJ2-5	CASSVVPRGTQYF	TGTGCCAGCAGCGTAGTACCGCGGGGGACCCAGTACTTC
-	TRBV18	TRBJ1-1	CASSPWQTNTEAFF	TGTGCCAGCTCACCATGGCAGACGAACACTGAAGCTTTCTTT
-	TRBV10-2	TRBJ1-2	CASRVQGQNYGYTF	TGCGCCAGCAGGGTCCAGGGACAAAACTATGGCTACACCTTC